This is a list of T cell receptor beta chains from one sample in a study of control samples from healthy donors and cancer patients. TCRdb's table, derived via immunoSEQ multiplex PCR, lists solely in-frame clones and lacks some. The data show about 150,000 clones, approximately 94% seen once. Sequenced input: blood. These receptors all stem from a man aged 35 to 55 in good health. The CDR3 runs from the conserved cysteine through the conserved F or W. D genes are given only for firm matches. Where a row states a size, it is once, few, many or the class of an expanded clone; other rows omit it.

V	D	J	size	CDR3	DNA
TRBV5-6	-	TRBJ1-2	-	CASSLGPFPYGYTF	TGTGCCAGCAGCCTTGGGCCCTTCCCCTATGGCTACACCTTC
TRBV4-1	-	TRBJ1-6	-	CASSQEEYGSGALHF	TGCGCCAGCAGCCAAGAGGAGTACGGCAGCGGAGCCCTCCACTTT
TRBV4-3	-	TRBJ1-1	-	CASSQMDGTTEAFF	TGCGCCAGCAGCCAGATGGATGGGACGACTGAAGCTTTCTTT
TRBV2	-	TRBJ1-1	-	CASSEAGGYMNTEAFF	TGTGCCAGCAGTGAAGCGGGAGGGTACATGAACACTGAAGCTTTCTTT
TRBV7-2	-	TRBJ2-6	-	CASSHFGGGGANVLTF	TGTGCCAGCAGCCACTTTGGGGGCGGTGGGGCCAACGTCCTGACTTTC
TRBV6-1	-	TRBJ1-1	-	CASSEMERYAVPEAFF	TGTGCCAGCAGTGAAATGGAGAGGTACGCCGTCCCTGAAGCTTTCTTT
TRBV7-9	TRBD1	TRBJ2-1	-	CASSTFDREIRFF	TGTGCCAGCAGTACATTCGACAGGGAAATTCGGTTCTTC
TRBV27	-	TRBJ1-2	-	CASSEGGSYGYTF	TGTGCCAGCAGTGAAGGGGGTTCCTATGGCTACACCTTC
TRBV6-5	-	TRBJ1-2	-	CASSRTVNYGYTF	TGTGCCAGCAGCCGGACGGTAAACTATGGCTACACCTTC
TRBV6-6	-	TRBJ1-5	-	CASSWDGNSNQPQHF	TGTGCCAGCAGTTGGGACGGAAATAGCAATCAGCCCCAGCATTTT
TRBV28	-	TRBJ1-1	-	CASSSIQSWTEAFF	TGTGCCAGCAGTTCGATACAGAGTTGGACTGAAGCTTTCTTT
TRBV6-5	TRBD1	TRBJ1-2	-	CASSPTGTGYLGYTF	TGTGCCAGCAGCCCAACCGGGACAGGGTATCTTGGCTACACCTTC
TRBV28	-	TRBJ1-6	few	CASSNNLPNSPLHF	TGTGCCAGCAGTAACAACCTCCCTAATTCACCCCTCCACTTT
TRBV28	-	TRBJ1-2	-	CASSPPPGTNYGYTF	TGTGCCAGCAGTCCACCCCCGGGTACTAACTATGGCTACACCTTC
TRBV2	-	TRBJ2-7	once	CASSDPQGVLRDEQYF	TGTGCCAGCAGTGACCCTCAAGGGGTCCTCCGTGACGAGCAGTACTTC
TRBV5-6	-	TRBJ1-1	-	CASSLVVGEADTEAFF	TGTGCCAGCAGCTTGGTGGTCGGGGAGGCAGACACTGAAGCTTTCTTT
TRBV6-5	-	TRBJ2-2	-	CASSYSGLRGELFF	TGTGCCAGCAGTTACTCAGGTCTCCGCGGGGAGCTGTTTTTT
TRBV5-1	TRBD1	TRBJ1-1	-	CASSPSQGLWDTEAFF	TGCGCCAGCAGCCCATCACAGGGGTTGTGGGACACTGAAGCTTTCTTT
TRBV3-1/TRBV3-2	-	TRBJ1-6	-	CASSQERGGGRRPPLHF	TGTGCCAGCAGCCAAGAAAGGGGGGGAGGTAGGAGGCCACCCCTCCACTTT
TRBV29-1	-	TRBJ1-2	-	CSVEGWDDEVYGYTF	TGCAGCGTTGAAGGCTGGGACGACGAAGTTTATGGCTACACCTTC
TRBV7-8	-	TRBJ1-1	-	CASSSGNAEAFF	TGTGCCAGCAGCTCAGGTAATGCTGAAGCTTTCTTT
TRBV5-1	-	TRBJ1-4	-	CASSLSSPGEKLFF	TGCGCCAGCAGCTTGAGCTCCCCGGGGGAAAAACTGTTTTTT
TRBV18	-	TRBJ1-5	-	CASSRGGRSNQPQHF	TGTGCCAGTTCCCGGGGAGGACGGAGCAATCAGCCCCAGCATTTT
TRBV28	-	TRBJ1-1	-	CASSLRGNTEAFF	TGTGCCAGCAGTTTACGGGGGAACACTGAAGCTTTCTTT
TRBV6-4	-	TRBJ1-3	-	CASTVAGGRSGNTIYF	TGTGCCAGCACCGTAGCGGGGGGCCGCTCTGGAAACACCATATATTTT
TRBV11-3	TRBD1	TRBJ1-1	-	CASSLGGDSEAFF	TGTGCCAGCAGCTTAGGTGGGGACAGTGAAGCTTTCTTT
TRBV30	TRBD1	TRBJ2-7	-	CAWRRGPGPEQYF	TGTGCCTGGAGGAGGGGGCCAGGCCCCGAGCAGTACTTC
TRBV27	-	TRBJ1-1	-	CASSPVRGTEAFF	TGTGCCAGCAGTCCCGTGAGGGGCACTGAAGCTTTCTTT